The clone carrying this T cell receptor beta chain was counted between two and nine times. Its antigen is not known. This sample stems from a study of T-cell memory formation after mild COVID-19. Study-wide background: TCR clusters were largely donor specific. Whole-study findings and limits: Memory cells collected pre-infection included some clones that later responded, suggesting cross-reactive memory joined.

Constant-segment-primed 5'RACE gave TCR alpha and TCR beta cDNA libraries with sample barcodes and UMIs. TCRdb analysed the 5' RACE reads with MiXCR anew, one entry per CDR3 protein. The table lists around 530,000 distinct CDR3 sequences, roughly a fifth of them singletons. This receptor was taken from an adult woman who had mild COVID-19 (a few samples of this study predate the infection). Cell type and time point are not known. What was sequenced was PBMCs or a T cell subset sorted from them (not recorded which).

CDR3 nucleotide sequence: TGTGCCAGCAGCTTCCTCAGGACTAGCGGGAGTGGAGATACGCAGTATTTT. It encodes CASSFLRTSGSGDTQYF. The V gene is TRBV12-3 or TRBV12-4, the J gene TRBJ2-3; 13 bases map to TRBD2. Losses at the gene ends were 6 bases for V and 5 bases for J; bases not matched to a gene: 11. The CDR3 has 17 amino acids.